These 15 T cell receptor beta chains came from one sample sequenced in a study of blood T cell repertoires in COVID-19. Repertoires were generated with immunoSEQ multiplex PCR, while TCRdb's copy carries only in-frame clones and drops some. The sample holds about 120,000 clones, around 90% seen once. Sequenced material: peripheral blood. The receptors originated from a human donor in a cohort sampled during active COVID-19.

V gene TRBV24-1 combines with J gene TRBJ2-1; the D gene is possibly TRBD2 (6 bases). Germline CDR1 and CDR2: KGHDR and SFDVKD. The CDR3 totals 17 residues. Trimming stripped 5 bases from V and 1 base from J, with 17 bases between. The DNA of the CDR3 is TGTGCCACCAGTGGGACATCCGGGACTGGATCCTACAATGAGCAGTTCTTC. This gives the protein CATSGTSGTGSYNEQFF.

J is TRBJ2-7 and V is TRBV4-2; 16 bases fit TRBD2. Per germline, CDR1 LGHNA and CDR2 YNFKEQ. This CDR3 spans 17 amino acids. Losses at the gene ends were 4 bases for V and 5 bases for J; bases not matched to a gene: 8. As DNA, the CDR3 is TGTGCCAGCAGCCTTACCGGGACTAGCGGGAGGGCCCACGAGCAGTACTTC. It codes for CASSLTGTSGRAHEQYF.

This clone has at least ten counts. The rearrangement links TRBV16 to TRBJ2-6, with TRBD1 identical over 9 bases. Trimming took 3 bases from V and 1 from J; bases not matched to a gene: 10. Germline assignment: CDR1 KGHSY and CDR2 FQNENV. This CDR3 has 19 residues. The CDR3 bases are TGTGCCAGCAGCCACCCCCGGGGACAGGGTGATTCTGGGGCCAACGTCCTGACTTTC. Translated: CASSHPRGQGDSGANVLTF.

With regard to this clone: Other nucleotide sequences from this sample produce the same CDR3. The CDR3 coding sequence is TGTGCCAGCAGTTACCCTGCCTGGGGTAGGGGGCACCTCTACGAGCAGTACTTC. Translation gives CASSYPAWGRGHLYEQYF. The chain carries TRBV6-2 or TRBV6-3 and TRBJ2-7; 7 bases fit TRBD1. CDR1 is MNHEY, CDR2 SVGEGT, per germline. This CDR3 comprises 18 residues. J gave up 3 bases and V 2 bases, and 16 bases lay outside the gene matches.

The V and J genes are TRBV3-1 (or the pseudogene TRBV3-2) and TRBJ2-1; 12 nucleotides agree with TRBD2. From germline, CDR1 is LGHDT and CDR2 YNNKEL (reference sequence). Unmatched junction bases numbered 5, after V lost 4 bases and J lost 4 bases. The CDR3 length is 16 residues. The chain's CDR3 is CASSPILAGGYNEQFF. The CDR3 coding sequence is TGTGCCAGCAGCCCGATCCTAGCGGGAGGGTACAATGAGCAGTTCTTC.

This chain connects TRBV6-5 to TRBJ2-1, with 11 bases that match TRBD1. The CDR3 runs 15 residues. Trimming at V came to 6 bases and at J to 5 bases, leaving 6 bases not matched to a gene. Germline loops: CDR1 MNHEY, CDR2 SVGAGI. The DNA for the CDR3 is TGTGCCAGCAGCCTCCGGGACAGGGGGAACAATGAGCAGTTCTTC. Translating it yields CASSLRDRGNNEQFF.

The chain carries TRBV6-5 and TRBJ1-4; D gene unclear. V dropped 2 bases and J dropped 8 bases, with 9 bases sitting between them. Germline-derived CDR1 and CDR2 are MNHEY and SVGAGI. The CDR3 runs to 13 residues. CDR3 sequence reads: CASSYGVAEKLFF. CDR3 bases: TGTGCCAGCAGTTACGGAGTGGCCGAAAAACTGTTTTTT.

The rearrangement links TRBV18 to TRBJ2-5; weak D call: TRBD2 (5 bases). Germline CDR1 KGHSH, CDR2 LQKENI. The CDR3 loop spans 12 amino acids. Trimming stripped 3 bases from V and 5 bases from J, with 7 bases between. CDR3 bases: TGTGCCAGCTCACCGGGCGGGGAGACCCAGTACTTC. This translates into CASSPGGETQYF.

V usage is TRBV28 and J usage is TRBJ1-5; no clear D gene. Germline CDR1 MDHEN, CDR2 SYDVKM. CDR3 length: 16 amino acids. The V and J ends lost 6 bases and 7 bases respectively, with 22 bases between them. As DNA, the CDR3 is TGTGCCAGCAGAATAGGATCCACTAGTGGCCGACAGCCCCAGCATTTT. Translated: CASRIGSTSGRQPQHF.

This chain uses TRBV7-3 with TRBJ1-3; D is ambiguous. This CDR3 region has 13 residues. V lost 5 bases, J lost 3 bases, and 8 bases lay in between. CDR1 is SGHTA and CDR2 is FQGTGA in the germline V gene. CDR3 protein: CASSTTHGNTIYF. Written as DNA, the CDR3 is TGTGCCAGCAGCACAACACATGGAAACACCATATATTTT. The full variable domain, completed using reference TRBV7-3 and TRBJ1-3, is GAGVSQTPSNKVTEKGKYVELRCDPISGHTALYWYRQSLGQGPEFLIYFQGTGAADDSGLPNDRFFAVRPEGSVSTLKIQRTERGDSAVYLCASSTTHGNTIYFGEGSWLTVV.

The chain carries TRBV7-8 and TRBJ1-2, with D unclear. In germline, CDR1 is SGHVS, CDR2 FQNEAQ. The CDR3 is 14 residues long. V was cut by 1 base and J by 4 bases, with 10 bases left in between. The CDR3 bases are TGTGCCAGCAGCTTAGATACAGTTCTCTATGGCTACACCTTC. Protein sequence: CASSLDTVLYGYTF.

The chain has TRBV28 and TRBJ2-3, with D maybe TRBD1 (6 bases). There are 19 residues in the CDR3. Between the trimmed V and J ends, which lost 6 bases and 2 bases, there was a span of 27 bases. Germline V gene data show CDR1 as MDHEN and CDR2 as SYDVKM. In DNA, the CDR3 is TGTGCCAGCAGCCCGGCGGGCTCGACGGGACATCGGTTCACAGATACGCAGTATTTT. It is translated as CASSPAGSTGHRFTDTQYF. Full variable domain (rest looked up from reference TRBV28 and TRBJ2-3): DVKVTQSSRYLVKRTGEKVFLECVQDMDHENMFWYRQDPGLGLRLIYFSYDVKMKEKGDIPEGYSVSREKKERFSLILESASTNQTSMYLCASSPAGSTGHRFTDTQYFGPGTRLTVL.

In this sample, this clone turned up once. The chain is built from TRBV6-1 and TRBJ1-1, with 12 bases that match TRBD1. Germline V gene lookup returns CDR1 MNHNS and CDR2 SASEGT. The CDR3 length is 16 residues. V shed 4 bases and J 8 bases; nucleotides not matched to a gene: 11. CDR3 residues: CASSARDRGRLWEAFF. The CDR3 nucleotides read TGTGCCAGCAGTGCCCGGGACAGGGGGCGATTGTGGGAAGCTTTCTTT.

The gene calls are TRBV6-5 and TRBJ2-5; 10 nucleotides agree with TRBD2. This CDR3 spans 14 amino acids. Looked up from germline, CDR1 is MNHEY and CDR2 is SVGAGI. Trimming removed 11 bases from V and 1 base from J; junction bases left unmatched: 7. CDR3 in DNA: TGTGCCGGCGGGTTAGCGGGGGGCCAAGAGACCCAGTACTTC. It codes for CAGGLAGGQETQYF.

The V call is TRBV7-2, the J call TRBJ1-5; 9 positions match TRBD1. Looked up from germline, CDR1 is SGHTA and CDR2 is FQGNSA. V dropped 1 base and J dropped 1; count of bases not matched to a gene: 5. This CDR3 comprises 17 residues. The CDR3 loop is CASSLGYGTGSNQPQHF. CDR3 nucleotides: TGTGCCAGCAGCTTAGGTTATGGGACAGGGAGCAATCAGCCCCAGCATTTT.